This T cell receptor (beta chain) was captured in a study of shared clonotypes between healthy human individuals. Findings of the study overall: Genetic and exposure-history diversity was limited by the few donors.

Measured with immunoSEQ multiplex PCR; TCRdb has only the in-frame clones, and not every one. The sample consists of roughly 500,000 clones, 81% of them appearing once. Germline-derived CDR1 and CDR2 are KGHSH and LQKENI. Trimming took 3 bases from V and 5 from J, leaving 11 bases between them. The CDR3 contains 13 residues. This clone was observed a few times. The target antigen is unknown. The V and J genes are TRBV18 and TRBJ2-7, with a possible D match to TRBD1 (5 bases). The sample comprised PBMCs. The TCR sequence derives from a woman aged 40 to 49 in good health. Some clones in this sample may be carry-over from other donors' samples. Here the CDR3 DNA reads TGTGCCAGCTCACCGGCGACAGAAAACGAGCAGTACTTC. It yields the protein CASSPATENEQYF.